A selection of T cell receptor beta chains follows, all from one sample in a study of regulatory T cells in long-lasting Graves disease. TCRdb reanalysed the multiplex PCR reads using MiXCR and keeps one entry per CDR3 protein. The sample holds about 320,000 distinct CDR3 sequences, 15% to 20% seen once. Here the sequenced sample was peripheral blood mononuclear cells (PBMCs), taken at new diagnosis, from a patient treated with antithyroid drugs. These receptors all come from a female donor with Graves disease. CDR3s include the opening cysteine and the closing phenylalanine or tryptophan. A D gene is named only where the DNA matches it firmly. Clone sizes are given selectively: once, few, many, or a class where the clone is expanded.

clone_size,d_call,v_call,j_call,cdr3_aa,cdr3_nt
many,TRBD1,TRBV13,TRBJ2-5,CASSLGRWQGEETQYF,TGTGCCAGCAGCTTAGGCCGGTGGCAGGGGGAAGAGACCCAGTACTTC
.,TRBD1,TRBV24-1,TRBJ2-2,CATSDFRTGLDTGELFF,TGTGCCACCAGTGATTTCAGGACAGGGCTGGACACCGGGGAGCTGTTTTTT
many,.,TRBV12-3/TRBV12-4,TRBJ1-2,CASSPRQNYGYTF,TGTGCCAGCAGTCCGAGACAGAACTATGGCTACACCTTC
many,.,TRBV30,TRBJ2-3,CALEDLSTDTQYF,TGTGCCCTGGAAGACCTTAGCACAGATACGCAGTATTTT
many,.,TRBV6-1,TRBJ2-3,CASRRARTDTQYF,TGTGCCAGCCGCAGGGCGAGGACAGATACGCAGTATTTT
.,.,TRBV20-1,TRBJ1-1,CSARGPLNTEAFF,TGCAGTGCTAGAGGCCCATTGAACACTGAAGCTTTCTTT
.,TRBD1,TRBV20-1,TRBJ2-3,CSATLTGGVGDTQYF,TGCAGTGCTACCCTGACAGGGGGCGTGGGAGATACGCAGTATTTT
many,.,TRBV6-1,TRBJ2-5,CASSLTGDQETQYF,TGTGCCAGCAGCCTGACAGGAGACCAAGAGACCCAGTACTTC
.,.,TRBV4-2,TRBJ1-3,CASSQDSLGHGTGNTIYF,TGTGCCAGCAGCCAAGATTCGTTGGGACACGGGACTGGAAACACCATATATTTT
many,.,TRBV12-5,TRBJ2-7,CASGQLLRGEQYF,TGTGCTAGTGGCCAGTTATTGAGGGGCGAGCAGTACTTC
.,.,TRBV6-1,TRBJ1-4,CASSERGAFFATNEKLLF,TGTGCCAGCAGTGAACGGGGGGCTTTTTTTGCAACTAATGAAAAACTGCTTTTT
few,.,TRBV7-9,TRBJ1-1,CASSPVVGNTEAFF,TGTGCCAGCAGCCCAGTGGTGGGGAACACTGAAGCTTTCTTT
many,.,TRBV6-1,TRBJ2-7,CASSEYGYEQYF,TGTGCCAGCAGTGAATACGGCTACGAGCAGTACTTC
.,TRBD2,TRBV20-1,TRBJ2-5,CSALSGARETQYF,TGCAGTGCCCTCAGCGGGGCCCGGGAGACCCAGTACTTC
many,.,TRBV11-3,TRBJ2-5,CASSSPKGQETQYF,TGTGCCAGCAGCTCCCCGAAAGGGCAAGAGACCCAGTACTTC
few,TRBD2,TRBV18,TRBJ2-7,CASSPGSREGYEQYF,TGTGCCAGCTCACCGGGCTCGCGGGAGGGCTACGAGCAGTACTTC
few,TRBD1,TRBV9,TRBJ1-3,CASSDGTVGNTIYF,TGTGCCAGCAGCGATGGGACAGTCGGAAACACCATATATTTT
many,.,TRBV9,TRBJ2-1,CASSLTGSAVSRNEQFF,TGTGCCAGCAGCTTAACCGGATCGGCTGTTTCAAGAAATGAGCAGTTCTTC
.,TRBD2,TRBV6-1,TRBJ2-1,CASGGSGSSYNEQFF,TGTGCCAGCGGGGGTAGCGGGAGCTCCTACAATGAGCAGTTCTTC
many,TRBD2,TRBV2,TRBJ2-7,CASSVSGGSYEQYF,TGTGCCAGCAGTGTAAGCGGGGGCTCCTACGAGCAGTACTTC
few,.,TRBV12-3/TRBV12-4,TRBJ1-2,CASSLILGQLTSGYTF,TGTGCCAGCAGCTTAATCTTAGGCCAGCTCACCTCTGGCTACACCTTC
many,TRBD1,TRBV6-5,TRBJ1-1,CASSSWTGAVPEAFF,TGTGCCAGCAGTTCCTGGACAGGGGCGGTTCCTGAAGCTTTCTTT
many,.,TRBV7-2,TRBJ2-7,CASSLGGRRRGYEQYF,TGTGCCAGCAGTCTAGGAGGCCGCCGTCGTGGCTACGAGCAGTACTTC
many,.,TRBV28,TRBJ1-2,CAGAGGLNNYGYTF,TGTGCCGGGGCCGGGGGGCTTAATAACTATGGCTACACCTTC
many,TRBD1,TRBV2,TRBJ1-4,CASSEGTGDEKLFF,TGTGCCAGCAGTGAAGGGACAGGGGACGAAAAACTGTTTTTT
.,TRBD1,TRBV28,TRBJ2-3,CASSSRTGAPDTQYF,TGTGCCAGCAGTTCCCGGACAGGGGCACCAGATACGCAGTATTTT